This T cell receptor beta chain was retrieved from a study of siplizumab effects on memory and regulatory T cells. The study, taken as a whole, reports: Whether the proliferating Tregs (from siplizumab cultures) were suppressive was not confirmed. Siplizumab significantly reduced alloreactive sequences traceable to unstimulated CD4+ memory cells. Many proliferating CD4+ or CD8+ clones remained unclassified. Roughly 75-96% of them could not be assigned either a naive or a memory phenotype.

As regards this clone: Antigen: not known.

CDR1 SQVTM and CDR2 ANQGSEA come from the germline V gene. The CDR3 has 14 residues. The V segment lost 8 bases and the J segment 11 bases; nucleotides outside the gene matches: 15. The method was immunoSEQ multiplex PCR; TCRdb's version includes in-frame clones alone and lacks a portion of them. This sample has some 90,000 clones, with 85% to 90% found just once. The TCR was taken from a human donor in good health. The sequenced sample consisted of CD4+ T cells sorted from blood. V usage is TRBV29-1 and J usage is TRBJ1-1, with 12 positions matching TRBD1. CDR3 sequence reads: CSLRGGTGGARAFF. Written as DNA, the CDR3 is TGCAGCTTAAGAGGAGGGACAGGGGGCGCACGGGCTTTCTTT. The whole variable domain, remainder taken from reference TRBV29-1 and TRBJ1-1, is SAVISQKPSRDICQRGTSLTIQCQVDSQVTMMFWYRQQPGQSLTLIATANQGSEATYESGFVIDKFPISRPNLTFSTLTVSNMSPEDSSIYLCSLRGGTGGARAFFGQGTRLTVV.